These T cell receptor beta chains were read from a single sample in a study of T cell responses to AZD1222 COVID-19 vaccine. TCRdb keeps only in-frame clones here, not all; method: immunoSEQ multiplex PCR. The sample shows about 160,000 clones, 85% to 90% of them seen only once. The source was peripheral blood, collected 28 days after the second AZD1222 dose. The source is an adult who received the AZD1222 COVID-19 vaccine. Each CDR3 is given with its conserved first and last residue. D genes are given only for firm matches. Clone size is not always given. Where it is, it says once, few, many or a class for expanded clones.

V: TRBV11-2; size: .; D: .; J: TRBJ1-1; DNA: TGTGCCAGCAGCCCAACCCAGGGGAACACTGAAGCTTTCTTT; CDR3: CASSPTQGNTEAFF
V: TRBV5-6; size: .; D: .; J: TRBJ2-7; DNA: TGTGCCAGCAGCTGGAGGGGCATCCTCTCCTACGAGCAGTACTTC; CDR3: CASSWRGILSYEQYF
V: TRBV30; size: .; D: .; J: TRBJ1-3; DNA: TGTGCCTGGTGTATTGGAGGGGGAGTAAACACCATATATTTT; CDR3: CAWCIGGGVNTIYF
V: TRBV29-1; size: few; D: .; J: TRBJ1-5; DNA: TGCAGCGTTGGGGGGGTAAATCAGCCCCAGCATTTT; CDR3: CSVGGVNQPQHF
V: TRBV7-2; size: .; D: .; J: TRBJ1-1; DNA: TGTGCCAGCAGCTTATACCAGGTGAACACTGAAGCTTTCTTT; CDR3: CASSLYQVNTEAFF
V: TRBV6-5; size: .; D: .; J: TRBJ2-2; DNA: TGTGCCACGACAGGGAGGGCGAACACCGGGGAGCTGTTTTTT; CDR3: CATTGRANTGELFF
V: TRBV30; size: .; D: .; J: TRBJ1-2; DNA: TGTGCCTGGTCGCACACCCGGGGCTATGGCTACACCTTC; CDR3: CAWSHTRGYGYTF
V: TRBV6-5; size: .; D: .; J: TRBJ1-1; DNA: TGTGCCATTGGGAGATCGAACACTGAAGCTTTCTTT; CDR3: CAIGRSNTEAFF
V: TRBV12-3/TRBV12-4; size: .; D: .; J: TRBJ1-1; DNA: TGTGCCAGCAGCCCTCAGGGCACTGAAGCTTTCTTT; CDR3: CASSPQGTEAFF
V: TRBV6-1; size: .; D: TRBD1; J: TRBJ1-2; DNA: TGTGCCAGCAGTGAAGCGCGGGACGGAAGAGGGGGCGGGAATGGCTACACCTTC; CDR3: CASSEARDGRGGGNGYTF
V: TRBV7-2; size: once; D: TRBD1; J: TRBJ1-2; DNA: TGTGCCAGCAGCTCCTCCAGGGGGAACTATGGCTACACCTTC; CDR3: CASSSSRGNYGYTF
V: TRBV6-5; size: few; D: .; J: TRBJ1-1; DNA: TGTGCCAGCAGTCTACACCGTCTAATTGAAGCTTTCTTT; CDR3: CASSLHRLIEAFF
V: TRBV5-4; size: .; D: TRBD2; J: TRBJ2-1; DNA: TGTGCCAGCAGTTCAAAAGCGGGGAACTCCTACAATGAGCAGTTCTTC; CDR3: CASSSKAGNSYNEQFF
V: TRBV10-1; size: .; D: .; J: TRBJ2-3; DNA: TGCGCCAGCAGTGATGGATCAGTAACAGATACGCAGTATTTT; CDR3: CASSDGSVTDTQYF
V: TRBV9; size: .; D: .; J: TRBJ1-4; DNA: TGTGCCAGCGGAGGGGGAGTCGAAAAACTGTTTTTT; CDR3: CASGGGVEKLFF
V: TRBV12-3/TRBV12-4; size: .; D: .; J: TRBJ1-5; DNA: TGTGCCAGCAGTTTAGGAGGGCCTCAGCCCCAGCATTTT; CDR3: CASSLGGPQPQHF
V: TRBV2; size: .; D: .; J: TRBJ1-5; DNA: TGTGCCAGCAGCTCGTGGGGCAATCAGCCCCAGCATTTT; CDR3: CASSSWGNQPQHF
V: TRBV3-1/TRBV3-2; size: .; D: TRBD1; J: TRBJ1-6; DNA: TGTGCCAGCAGCCCTCTAGGGGGGACAGGTTTTAATTCACCCCTCCACTTT; CDR3: CASSPLGGTGFNSPLHF
V: TRBV6-5; size: .; D: .; J: TRBJ2-3; DNA: TGTGCCAGCAGTCCTTTCCCGGGAGATACGCAGTATTTT; CDR3: CASSPFPGDTQYF
V: TRBV2; size: .; D: .; J: TRBJ2-1; DNA: TGTGCCAGCATCAAGGGTGGTGGGTACAATGAGCAGTTCTTC; CDR3: CASIKGGGYNEQFF
V: TRBV6-5; size: .; D: .; J: TRBJ1-2; DNA: TGTGCCAGCAGTCCACAGGAACTCTATGGCTACACCTTC; CDR3: CASSPQELYGYTF
V: TRBV6-5; size: .; D: .; J: TRBJ1-5; DNA: TGTGCCAGCGGACAGTATAGCAATCAGCCCCAGCATTTT; CDR3: CASGQYSNQPQHF
V: TRBV30; size: once; D: .; J: TRBJ1-1; DNA: TGTGCCTGGTCCTGGGGGCCGCTCTTTGCTTTCTTT; CDR3: CAWSWGPLFAFF
V: TRBV6-5; size: .; D: .; J: TRBJ1-1; DNA: TGTGCCAGCAGTCCCGGGACGACCGCGAACACTGAAGCTTTCTTT; CDR3: CASSPGTTANTEAFF
V: TRBV2; size: .; D: .; J: TRBJ1-3; DNA: TGTGCCAGCCTACGGGACTCTGGAAACACCATATATTTT; CDR3: CASLRDSGNTIYF
V: TRBV5-1; size: .; D: .; J: TRBJ1-1; DNA: TGCGCCAGCAGCTTGGGACCGACCTCCGAAGCTTTCTTT; CDR3: CASSLGPTSEAFF
V: TRBV30; size: .; D: .; J: TRBJ1-6; DNA: TGTGCCTGGAGTTACGACTCAGATTCACCCCTCCACTTT; CDR3: CAWSYDSDSPLHF
V: TRBV7-2; size: .; D: .; J: TRBJ2-1; DNA: TGTGCCAGCAGCTTAATTAGCTCCTACAATGAGCAGTTCTTC; CDR3: CASSLISSYNEQFF
V: TRBV10-2; size: .; D: .; J: TRBJ1-4; DNA: TGCGCCAGCAATCCGGGGCCGGCTAATGAAAAACTGTTTTTT; CDR3: CASNPGPANEKLFF
V: TRBV7-2; size: .; D: .; J: TRBJ1-1; DNA: TGTGCCAGCAGCCCGGGACAGAACACTGAAGCTTTCTTT; CDR3: CASSPGQNTEAFF
V: TRBV3-1/TRBV3-2; size: .; D: .; J: TRBJ1-1; DNA: TGTGCCAGCAGCGGGGGTCCCACTGAAGCTTTCTTT; CDR3: CASSGGPTEAFF
V: TRBV6-6; size: once; D: .; J: TRBJ2-1; DNA: TGTGCCAGCACTCTAGACAATGAGCAGTTCTTC; CDR3: CASTLDNEQFF
V: TRBV9; size: .; D: .; J: TRBJ1-3; DNA: TGTGCCAGCAGCGTAGGCGAAGCTGGAAACACCATATATTTT; CDR3: CASSVGEAGNTIYF
V: TRBV10-1; size: .; D: TRBD1; J: TRBJ1-4; DNA: TGCGCCAGCAGTGCTCCGGGACAGAAGGAAAAACTGTTTTTT; CDR3: CASSAPGQKEKLFF
V: TRBV4-1; size: .; D: .; J: TRBJ1-3; DNA: TGCGCCAGCAGCCAGACGACCCTAGCCGGAAACACCATATATTTT; CDR3: CASSQTTLAGNTIYF